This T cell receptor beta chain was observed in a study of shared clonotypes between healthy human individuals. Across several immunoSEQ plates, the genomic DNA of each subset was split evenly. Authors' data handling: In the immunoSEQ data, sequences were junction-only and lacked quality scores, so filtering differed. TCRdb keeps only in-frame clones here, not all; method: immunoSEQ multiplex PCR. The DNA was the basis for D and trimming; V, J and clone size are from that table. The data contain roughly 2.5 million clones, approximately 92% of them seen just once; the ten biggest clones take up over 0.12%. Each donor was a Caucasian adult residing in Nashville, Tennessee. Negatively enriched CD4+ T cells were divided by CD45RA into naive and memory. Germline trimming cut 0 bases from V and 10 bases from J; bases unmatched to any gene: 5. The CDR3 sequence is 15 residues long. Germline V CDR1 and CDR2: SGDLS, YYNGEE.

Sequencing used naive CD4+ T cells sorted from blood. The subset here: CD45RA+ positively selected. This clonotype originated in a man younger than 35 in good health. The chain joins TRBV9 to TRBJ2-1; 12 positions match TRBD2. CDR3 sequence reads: CASSVAPGTSGEQFF. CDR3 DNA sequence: TGTGCCAGCAGCGTAGCTCCCGGGACTAGCGGGGAGCAGTTCTTC.